Presented here are 20 T cell receptor beta chains from one specimen sequenced in a study of shared clonotypes between healthy human individuals. TCRdb's table, derived via immunoSEQ multiplex PCR, lists solely in-frame clones and lacks some. The sample holds fewer than 2.5 million clones, 93% seen once. The sequencing input was naive CD4+ T cells from PBMCs. Subset in this sample: CD45RA+ positively selected. These TCRs come from a man younger than 35 in good health. Some clones in this sample may be carry-over from other donors' samples.

Remarks on this clone: Other DNA sequences in this sample translate to the same CDR3. CDR3 nucleotides: TGTGCCAGCAGCTTAGGCCGAGCCTACGAGCAGTACTTC. Residues: CASSLGRAYEQYF. This chain links TRBV5-6 with TRBJ2-7; D is ambiguous. There are 13 residues in the CDR3. Germline V gene lookup returns CDR1 SGHDT and CDR2 YYEEEE. With 2 bases removed from V and 2 bases from J, the gap between germline ends came to 8 bases.

The V call is TRBV18, the J call TRBJ1-1, with 12 bases matching TRBD1. CDR3 length: 13 amino acids. V lost 3 bases, J lost 9 bases, and 2 bases stayed unmatched. CDR1 and CDR2 from the germline V gene are KGHSH and LQKENI. CDR3: CASSPRDRGQAFF. The CDR3 nucleotides are TGTGCCAGCTCACCCCGGGACAGGGGGCAAGCTTTCTTT.

CDR3 in DNA: TGTGCCAGCAGCCCCCTGGGGTACGGCTACACCTTC. It is translated as CASSPLGYGYTF. V gene TRBV14 combines with J gene TRBJ1-2; D not certain. The V end was cut by 4 bases, the J end by 8 bases, with 11 bases between. The germline gives CDR1 SGHDN, CDR2 FVKESK. The CDR3 is 12 amino acids.

V gene TRBV7-9 combines with J gene TRBJ2-7; the match to TRBD1 covers 11 bases. Trimming at V came to 4 bases and at J to 3 bases, leaving 14 bases not matched to a gene. There are 18 residues in the CDR3. Per germline, CDR1 SEHNR and CDR2 FQNEAQ (reference sequence). Here the CDR3 reads CASSSPWTGGSPYYEQYF. Here the CDR3 DNA reads TGTGCCAGCAGCTCTCCTTGGACAGGGGGCTCGCCATACTACGAGCAGTACTTC.

J is TRBJ1-1 and V is TRBV28; D unclear. The V gene lost 5 bases and the J gene lost 9 bases, with 16 bases spanning the gap. Germline V CDR1 and CDR2: MDHEN, SYDVKM. This CDR3 contains 13 residues. The CDR3 DNA follows: TGTGCCAGCAGTACCGTTAGCCCGGGGAAAGCTTTCTTT. It specifies CASSTVSPGKAFF. The full variable domain, completed using reference TRBV28 and TRBJ1-1, is DVKVTQSSRYLVKRTGEKVFLECVQDMDHENMFWYRQDPGLGLRLIYFSYDVKMKEKGDIPEGYSVSREKKERFSLILESASTNQTSMYLCASSTVSPGKAFFGQGTRLTVV.

This chain connects TRBV7-2 to TRBJ1-2; D is uncertain. The germline gives CDR1 SGHTA, CDR2 FQGNSA. This CDR3 comprises 12 residues. With 5 bases removed from V and 4 bases from J, the gap between germline ends came to 8 bases. CDR3 region: CASSRAAYGYTF. The CDR3 coding sequence is TGTGCCAGCAGCCGAGCCGCCTATGGCTACACCTTC.

On this clone itself: The identical CDR3 is also encoded by other nucleotide sequences in the sample. The rearrangement links TRBV6-5 to TRBJ1-2, with a tentative D call TRBD1 (5 bases). CDR1 and CDR2 from the germline V gene are MNHEY and SVGAGI. The CDR3 length is 12 residues. V lost 0 bases, J lost 6 bases, and 5 bases lay in between. The CDR3 coding sequence is TGTGCCAGCAGTTACTCAGGGGATGGCTACACCTTC. Residues: CASSYSGDGYTF.

This clone came up once. The J gene is TRBJ1-1, the V gene TRBV11-3; D is ambiguous. CDR1 and CDR2 from the germline V gene are SGHNT and YENEEA. This CDR3 comprises 12 residues. V lost 2 bases and J lost 8, with 9 bases in between. The CDR3 nucleotides read TGTGCCAGCAGCTTAAACGGCGGAGAAGCTTTCTTT. It encodes CASSLNGGEAFF.

This chain links TRBV6-1 with TRBJ2-1; possible D gene TRBD2, 5 bases. Germline V gives CDR1 MNHNS, CDR2 SASEGT. The V end lost 8 bases, the J end lost 4 bases, and 15 bases lay between the germline ends. The CDR3 covers 14 residues. CDR3 in amino acids: CASVTSGRYNEQFF. The CDR3 coding sequence is TGTGCCAGCGTGACCAGCGGCCGTTACAATGAGCAGTTCTTC.

Remarks on this clone: The same CDR3 is also encoded by other DNA sequences in this sample. The chain uses TRBV6-1 and TRBJ2-1; 11 bases match TRBD2. CDR1 is MNHNS, CDR2 SASEGT, per germline. J lost 4 bases, V lost 4 bases, and 6 bases had no gene match. CDR3 length equals 16 residues. CDR3 coding DNA: TGTGCCAGCAGTGGGCGGCTAGCGGGAGGATACAATGAGCAGTTCTTC. Its translation is CASSGRLAGGYNEQFF.

The chain couples TRBV10-3 to TRBJ2-1; 7 bases agree with TRBD2. V shed 4 bases, J shed 3 bases, and the junction held 9 bases outside the gene matches. Germline values: CDR1 ENHRY, CDR2 SYGVKD. This CDR3 spans 16 amino acids. CDR3 sequence reads: CAISASTSVNYNEQFF. DNA of the CDR3: TGTGCCATCAGTGCCTCAACTAGCGTAAACTACAATGAGCAGTTCTTC.

Remarks on this clone: Other nucleotide sequences in the sample specify the same CDR3. The V and J genes are TRBV5-1 and TRBJ1-1, with D tentatively TRBD1 (5 bases). The CDR3 is 14 amino acids. Germline V gene sequence: CDR1 SGHRS, CDR2 YFSETQ. Between the trimmed V and J ends, which lost 1 base and 5 bases, there was a span of 12 bases. The CDR3 DNA follows: TGCGCCAGCAGCTTGACAGGTGGGGAAACTGAAGCTTTCTTT. The encoded protein is CASSLTGGETEAFF.

In DNA, the CDR3 is TGCGCCAGCAGCTTGGAAGTAGTCCCTGGAAACACCATATATTTT. Translation gives CASSLEVVPGNTIYF. The rearrangement uses TRBV5-1 and TRBJ1-3; D not resolved. CDR3 size: 15 residues. V lost 0 bases and J lost 2, with 9 bases in between. The V gene's germline CDR1 is SGHRS and CDR2 YFSETQ.

The gene calls are TRBV30 and TRBJ2-1; 8 nucleotides agree with TRBD2. The CDR3 totals 14 residues. Per the germline V gene, CDR1 is GTSNPN and CDR2 is SVGIG (reference sequence). Germline trimming cut 3 bases from V and 3 bases from J; bases unmatched to any gene: 4. DNA of the CDR3: TGTGCCTGGAGGGGGAGCGGGAGCTACAATGAGCAGTTCTTC. Translated: CAWRGSGSYNEQFF.

The CDR3 region is CASSLSRRGLGNQPQHF. As DNA, the CDR3 is TGTGCCAGCAGCTTAAGCAGGAGGGGCTTAGGCAATCAGCCCCAGCATTTT. The chain joins TRBV7-2 to TRBJ1-5; TRBD1 is a possible D gene (5 bases). This CDR3 spans 17 amino acids. V dropped 2 bases and J dropped 2 bases, with 16 bases sitting between them. Germline V CDR1 and CDR2: SGHTA, FQGNSA.

The V call is TRBV2, the J call TRBJ2-2; D uncertain. The CDR3 spans 14 residues. V lost 6 bases and J lost 5, with 13 bases in between. Per the germline V gene, CDR1 is SNHLY and CDR2 is FYNNEI. CDR3 in amino acids: CASSIRLSTGELFF. The CDR3, as DNA: TGTGCCAGCAGCATCAGGCTCTCGACCGGGGAGCTGTTTTTT. Variable domain in full (rest from reference TRBV2 and TRBJ2-2): EPEVTQTPSHQVTQMGQEVILRCVPISNHLYFYWYRQILGQKVEFLVSFYNNEISEKSEIFDDQFSVERPDGSNFTLKIRSTKLEDSAMYFCASSIRLSTGELFFGEGSRLTVL.

The chain links TRBV10-3 to TRBJ1-2; tentatively, D is TRBD1 (5 bases). The CDR3 length is 13 residues. Trimming took 4 bases from V and 2 from J, leaving 8 bases between them. Germline CDR1 is ENHRY and CDR2 is SYGVKD. The DNA for the CDR3 is TGTGCCATCAGTGCTGGGGACAACTATGGCTACACCTTC. Residues: CAISAGDNYGYTF.

The chain couples TRBV28 to TRBJ2-1; 12 nucleotides match TRBD2. Germline loops: CDR1 MDHEN, CDR2 SYDVKM. V gave up 3 bases and J gave up 4 bases; unmatched junction bases: 7. The length of the CDR3 is 17 residues. CDR3 residues: CASSFLLAGGFYNEQFF. As DNA, the CDR3 is TGTGCCAGCAGTTTTCTACTAGCGGGAGGTTTTTACAATGAGCAGTTCTTC.

J is TRBJ2-6 and V is TRBV19; the D call may be TRBD1 or TRBD2 (6 bases each). The CDR3 runs 17 residues. Trimming shortened V by 2 bases and J by 2 bases, and 13 bases separated the two germline ends. Germline V CDR1 and CDR2: LNHDA, SQIVND (reference sequence). The chain's CDR3 is CASSIRGVWAGANVLTF. CDR3 bases: TGTGCCAGTAGTATAAGGGGGGTCTGGGCTGGGGCCAACGTCCTGACTTTC. Complete variable domain (other parts from reference TRBV19 and TRBJ2-6): DGGITQSPKYLFRKEGQNVTLSCEQNLNHDAMYWYRQDPGQGLRLIYYSQIVNDFQKGDIAEGYSVSREKKESFPLTVTSAQKNPTAFYLCASSIRGVWAGANVLTFGAGSRLTVL.

The CDR3 nucleotides read TGTGCCAGCAGCTTTGCAGGGGGAGGGCAAGAGACCCAGTACTTC. This gives the protein CASSFAGGGQETQYF. The chain is built from TRBV7-9 and TRBJ2-5; D assignment may be TRBD1 or TRBD2 (7 bases each). CDR1 is SEHNR and CDR2 is FQNEAQ in the germline V gene (reference sequence). This CDR3 has 15 amino acids. V lost 3 bases and J 2 bases, leaving 13 bases between the germline ends.